Here is one TCR beta chain with its context. How the authors handled the data: Counts of nucleated cells, estimated from reference gene primer amplification, were obtained. The data were produced by immunoSEQ multiplex PCR, yet TCRdb's version contains in-frame clones alone and is incomplete. V, J and clone size derive from that table, while D and trimming were established from the DNA sequence. Here the sample spans 150,000 to 180,000 clones, about 85% being singletons. This sample stems from a study of blood T cell repertoires in COVID-19. The receptor was isolated from a woman aged 55-70 years with COVID-19, enrolled during active disease. Sequencing input: peripheral blood.

The CDR3 coding sequence is TGTGCCAGCAGCCAAGAGGGCCTTAGCAATCAGCCCCAGCATTTT. This encodes CASSQEGLSNQPQHF. The chain combines TRBV3-1 (or the pseudogene TRBV3-2) with TRBJ1-5; no firm D call. V lost 0 bases and J 0 bases, leaving 6 bases between the germline ends. Looked up from germline, CDR1 is LGHDT and CDR2 is YNNKEL (reference sequence). CDR3 length: 15 residues.